The entry below gives a single T cell receptor beta chain sequence along with its context. The data were obtained in a study of blood T cell repertoires in COVID-19. For the study at large: The origin of the acute and convalescent COVID-19 samples was the United States, Italy and Spain. The cDNA or gDNA used as material had been derived from T cells, B-cell-depleted T cells, or PBMCs.

Trimming removed 3 bases from V and 0 bases from J, with 12 bases in between. From germline, CDR1 is SGHTA and CDR2 FQGNSA. CDR3 size: 16 residues. Authors' analysis steps: From reference gene primer amplification, estimates of nucleated cell counts were derived. Sequencing used immunoSEQ multiplex PCR; TCRdb keeps in-frame clones, though not all of them. The V and J calls and clone size are taken from that table; D and trimming were inferred from the DNA. Of about 110,000 clones listed, more than 70% were seen once; the top ten hold 4.5% to 6%. The chain links TRBV7-2 to TRBJ1-5; D gene unclear. The TCR was taken from a man between 40 and 49 years old with active or convalescent COVID-19. Sequences were obtained from peripheral blood. In DNA, the CDR3 is TGTGCCAGCAGCTTGGCGGGCCTTGATAGCAATCAGCCCCAGCATTTT. This translates into CASSLAGLDSNQPQHF.